The present entry profiles one TCR beta chain with its context. The antigen remains undetermined. The 5'RACE template-switching step produced TCR cDNA and added a universal primer site and UMIs. TCRdb itself ran the 5' RACE reads through MiXCR, one entry per CDR3 protein. The sample lists 620,000 or so distinct CDR3 sequences; more than 9% were seen once. CDR3 size: 14 residues. Trimming cost V 6 bases and J 10 bases, with 19 bases left between them. From germline, CDR1 is DFQATT and CDR2 SNEGSKA (reference sequence). This entry is derived from a study of T cells after yellow fever vaccination. Study conclusions and caveats: CD4 and CD8 compartments shared a small share of clonotypes, likely from convergent recombination. Boosting was followed by the reappearance of most primary-vaccination clones (96% CD4, around 91% CD8).

The sequence came from a young man who received the YFV17D yellow fever vaccine. The chain recombines TRBV20-1 with TRBJ1-6; possibly TRBD1 for D (6 bases). The sequenced sample was PBMCs, obtained on the day of the yellow fever booster vaccination. The CDR3 DNA reads TGCAGTGCCACACAGGGTTTTGTCGAATCACCCCTCCACTTT. Translation: CSATQGFVESPLHF.